The T cell receptor (beta chain) described here comes from a study of STAT5B mutations in CD4+ large granular lymphocyte leukemia. Study-wide points: Patient CD4-sorted repertoires stayed more clonal than healthy ones after leukemic-clone removal. Compared with healthy controls (2/35), patient top clones favored TRBV06 (8/27).

Data came from immunoSEQ multiplex PCR; TCRdb stores just in-frame clones and leaves some out. Of about 40,000 clones in the sample, about four fifths are singletons; the top ten hold 0.35%. In regard to this clone: The antigen is undetermined.

CDR1 and CDR2 (germline): GTSNPN, SVGIG (reference sequence). Trimming stripped 1 base from V and 5 bases from J, with 13 bases between. This CDR3 contains 14 residues. Material: CD4+ T cells from blood buffy coats. The receptor was derived from a human donor in good health. V is TRBV30 and J is TRBJ2-3; no clear D. CDR3 in amino acids: CAWSGVLWGDTQYF. For the CDR3, the DNA is TGTGCCTGGAGTGGGGTGTTATGGGGAGATACGCAGTATTTT.